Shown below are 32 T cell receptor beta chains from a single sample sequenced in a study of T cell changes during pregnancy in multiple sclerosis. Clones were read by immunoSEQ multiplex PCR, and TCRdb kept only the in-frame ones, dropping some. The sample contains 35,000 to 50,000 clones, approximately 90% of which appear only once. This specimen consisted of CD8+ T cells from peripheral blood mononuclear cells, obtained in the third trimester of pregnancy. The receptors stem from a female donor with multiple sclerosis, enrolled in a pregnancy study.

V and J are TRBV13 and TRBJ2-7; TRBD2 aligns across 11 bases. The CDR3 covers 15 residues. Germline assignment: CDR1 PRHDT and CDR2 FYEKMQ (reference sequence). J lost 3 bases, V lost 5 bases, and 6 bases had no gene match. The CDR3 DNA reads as TGTGCCAGCAGCCCGAGACTAGCGGGGATCTACGAGCAGTACTTC. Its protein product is CASSPRLAGIYEQYF.

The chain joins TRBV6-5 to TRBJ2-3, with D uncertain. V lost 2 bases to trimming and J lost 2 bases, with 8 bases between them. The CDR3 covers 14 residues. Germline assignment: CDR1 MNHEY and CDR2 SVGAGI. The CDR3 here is CASSYMAATDTQYF. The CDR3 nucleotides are TGTGCCAGCAGTTACATGGCGGCCACAGATACGCAGTATTTT.

The CDR3 bases are TGTGCCATCCGGACAGGATCCAATGAGCAGTTCTTC. Translation gives CAIRTGSNEQFF. This rearrangement joins TRBV19 to TRBJ2-1; 7 positions match TRBD1. V shed 10 bases, J shed 6 bases, and the junction held 6 bases outside the gene matches. This CDR3 spans 12 amino acids. CDR1 and CDR2 (germline): LNHDA, SQIVND (reference sequence).

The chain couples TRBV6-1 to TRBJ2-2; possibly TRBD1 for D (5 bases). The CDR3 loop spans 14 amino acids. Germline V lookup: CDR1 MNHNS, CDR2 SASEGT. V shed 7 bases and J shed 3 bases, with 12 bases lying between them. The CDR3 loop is CASTPDSHTGELFF. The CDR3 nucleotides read TGTGCCAGCACCCCTGACAGCCACACCGGGGAGCTGTTTTTT.

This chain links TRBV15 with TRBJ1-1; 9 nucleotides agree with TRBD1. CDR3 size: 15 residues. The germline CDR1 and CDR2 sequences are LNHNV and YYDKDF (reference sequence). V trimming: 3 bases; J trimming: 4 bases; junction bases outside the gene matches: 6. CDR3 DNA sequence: TGTGCCACCAGCAGGGACAGGGGAAGGGCCACTGAAGCTTTCTTT. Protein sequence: CATSRDRGRATEAFF.

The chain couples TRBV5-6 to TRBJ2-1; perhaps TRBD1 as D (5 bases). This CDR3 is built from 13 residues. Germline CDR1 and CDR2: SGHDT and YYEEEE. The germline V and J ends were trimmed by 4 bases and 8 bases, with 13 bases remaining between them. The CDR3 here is CASSKGIAYEQFF. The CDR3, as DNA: TGTGCCAGCAGCAAGGGGATAGCATATGAGCAGTTCTTC.

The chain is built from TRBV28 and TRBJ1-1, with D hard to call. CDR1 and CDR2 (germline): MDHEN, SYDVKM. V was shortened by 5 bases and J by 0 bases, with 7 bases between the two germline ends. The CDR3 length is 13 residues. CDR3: CASSQTVNTEAFF. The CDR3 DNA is TGTGCCAGCAGTCAAACAGTGAACACTGAAGCTTTCTTT.

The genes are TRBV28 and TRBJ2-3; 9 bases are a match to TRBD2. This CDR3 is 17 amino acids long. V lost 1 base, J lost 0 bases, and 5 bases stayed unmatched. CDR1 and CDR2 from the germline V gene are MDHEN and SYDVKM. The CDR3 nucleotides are TGTGCCAGCAGTTTATTGACTAGCGGATATAGCACAGATACGCAGTATTTT. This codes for CASSLLTSGYSTDTQYF.

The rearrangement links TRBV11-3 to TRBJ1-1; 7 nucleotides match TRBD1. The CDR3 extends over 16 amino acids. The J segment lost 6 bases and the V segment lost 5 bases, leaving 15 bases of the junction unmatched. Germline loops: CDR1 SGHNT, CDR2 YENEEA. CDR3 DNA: TGTGCCAGCAGCCTACGGGACAGCTCTGGGACACCTGAAGCTTTCTTT. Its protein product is CASSLRDSSGTPEAFF.

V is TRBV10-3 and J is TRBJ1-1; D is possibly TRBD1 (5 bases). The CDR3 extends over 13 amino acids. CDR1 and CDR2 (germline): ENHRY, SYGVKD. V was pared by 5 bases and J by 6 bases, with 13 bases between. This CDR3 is CAISTSGGSEAFF. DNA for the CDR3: TGTGCCATCAGTACCTCGGGGGGATCTGAAGCTTTCTTT.

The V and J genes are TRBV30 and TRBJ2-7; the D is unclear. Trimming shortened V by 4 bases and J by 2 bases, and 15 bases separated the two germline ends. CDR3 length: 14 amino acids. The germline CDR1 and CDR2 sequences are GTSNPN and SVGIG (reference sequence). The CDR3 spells CAWTPAQPPYEQYF. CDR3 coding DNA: TGTGCCTGGACGCCCGCACAACCCCCCTACGAGCAGTACTTC.

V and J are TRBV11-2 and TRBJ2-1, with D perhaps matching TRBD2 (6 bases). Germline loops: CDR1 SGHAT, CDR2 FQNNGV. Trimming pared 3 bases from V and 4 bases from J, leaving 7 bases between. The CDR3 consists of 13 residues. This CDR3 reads CASSLGLYNEQFF. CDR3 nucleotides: TGTGCCAGCAGCTTGGGACTTTACAATGAGCAGTTCTTC.

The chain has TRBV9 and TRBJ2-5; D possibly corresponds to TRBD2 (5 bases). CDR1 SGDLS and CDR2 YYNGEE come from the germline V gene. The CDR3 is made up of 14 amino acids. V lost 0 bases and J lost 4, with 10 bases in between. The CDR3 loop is CASSVASGSETQYF. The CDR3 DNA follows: TGTGCCAGCAGCGTAGCCAGCGGATCAGAGACCCAGTACTTC.

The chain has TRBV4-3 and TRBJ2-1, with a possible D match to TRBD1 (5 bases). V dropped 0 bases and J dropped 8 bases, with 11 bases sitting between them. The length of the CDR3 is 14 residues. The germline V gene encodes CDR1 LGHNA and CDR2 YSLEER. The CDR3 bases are TGCGCCAGCAGCCAAGACATTGGGGCGGATGAGCAGTTCTTC. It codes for CASSQDIGADEQFF.

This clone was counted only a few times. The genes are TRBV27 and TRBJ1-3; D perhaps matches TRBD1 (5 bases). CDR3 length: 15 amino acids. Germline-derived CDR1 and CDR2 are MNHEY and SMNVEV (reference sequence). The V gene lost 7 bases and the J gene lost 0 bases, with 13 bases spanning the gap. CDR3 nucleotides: TGTGCCAGCATCCCCCCGGGACTCTCTGGAAACACCATATATTTT. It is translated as CASIPPGLSGNTIYF.

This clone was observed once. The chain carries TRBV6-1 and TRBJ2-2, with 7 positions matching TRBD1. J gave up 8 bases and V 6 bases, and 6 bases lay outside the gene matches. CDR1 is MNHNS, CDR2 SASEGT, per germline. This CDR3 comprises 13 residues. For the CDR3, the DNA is TGTGCCAGCAGCGGGACAGATTCGGGGGAGCTGTTTTTT. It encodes CASSGTDSGELFF.

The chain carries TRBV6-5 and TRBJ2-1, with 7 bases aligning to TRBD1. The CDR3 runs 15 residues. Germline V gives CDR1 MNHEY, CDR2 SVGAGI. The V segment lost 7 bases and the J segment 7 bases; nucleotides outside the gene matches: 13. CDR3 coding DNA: TGTGCCAGCACCGGGACAGCCGAACCAAGGAATGAGCAGTTCTTC. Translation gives CASTGTAEPRNEQFF.

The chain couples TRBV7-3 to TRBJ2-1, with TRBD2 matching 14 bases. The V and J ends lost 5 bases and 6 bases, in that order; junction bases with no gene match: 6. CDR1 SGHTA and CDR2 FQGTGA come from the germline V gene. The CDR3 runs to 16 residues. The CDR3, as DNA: TGTGCCAGCAGCAGCGGGACTAGCGGGAGAGGCAATGAGCAGTTCTTC. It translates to CASSSGTSGRGNEQFF.

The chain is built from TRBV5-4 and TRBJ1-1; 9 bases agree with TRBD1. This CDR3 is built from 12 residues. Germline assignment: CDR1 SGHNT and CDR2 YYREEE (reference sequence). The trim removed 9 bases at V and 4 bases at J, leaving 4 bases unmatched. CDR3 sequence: CATLDRGTEAFF. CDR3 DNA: TGTGCCACTCTGGACAGGGGCACTGAAGCTTTCTTT.

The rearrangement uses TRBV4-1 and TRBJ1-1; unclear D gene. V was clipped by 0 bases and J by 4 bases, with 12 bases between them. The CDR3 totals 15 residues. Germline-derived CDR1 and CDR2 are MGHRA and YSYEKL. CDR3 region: CASSQEGQVATEAFF. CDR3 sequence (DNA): TGCGCCAGCAGCCAAGAAGGCCAGGTGGCCACTGAAGCTTTCTTT.

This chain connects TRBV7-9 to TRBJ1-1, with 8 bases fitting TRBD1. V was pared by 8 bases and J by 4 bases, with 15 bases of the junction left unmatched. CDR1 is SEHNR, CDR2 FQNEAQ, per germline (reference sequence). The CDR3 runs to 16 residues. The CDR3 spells CASPPGSQGASTEAFF. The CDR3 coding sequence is TGTGCCAGCCCGCCGGGCTCGCAGGGGGCGAGCACTGAAGCTTTCTTT.

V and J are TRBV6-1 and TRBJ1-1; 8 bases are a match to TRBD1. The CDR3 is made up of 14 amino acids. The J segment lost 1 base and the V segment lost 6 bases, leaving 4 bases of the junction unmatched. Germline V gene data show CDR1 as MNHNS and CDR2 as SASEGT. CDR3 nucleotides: TGTGCCAGCAGGGACAGGGCGGCGAACACTGAAGCTTTCTTT. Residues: CASRDRAANTEAFF.

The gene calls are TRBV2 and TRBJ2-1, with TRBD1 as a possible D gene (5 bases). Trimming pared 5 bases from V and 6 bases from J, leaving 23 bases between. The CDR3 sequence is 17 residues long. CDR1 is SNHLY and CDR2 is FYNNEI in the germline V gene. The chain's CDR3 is CASSWYWTSGLGNEQFF. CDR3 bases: TGTGCCAGCAGTTGGTACTGGACATCCGGGTTGGGCAATGAGCAGTTCTTC. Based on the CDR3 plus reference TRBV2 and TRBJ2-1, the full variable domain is EPEVTQTPSHQVTQMGQEVILRCVPISNHLYFYWYRQILGQKVEFLVSFYNNEISEKSEIFDDQFSVERPDGSNFTLKIRSTKLEDSAMYFCASSWYWTSGLGNEQFFGPGTRLTVL.

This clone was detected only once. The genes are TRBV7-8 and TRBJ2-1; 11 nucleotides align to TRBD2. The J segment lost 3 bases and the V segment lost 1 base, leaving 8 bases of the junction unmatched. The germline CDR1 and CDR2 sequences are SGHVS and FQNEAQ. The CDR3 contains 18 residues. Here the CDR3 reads CASSLGIAGGPYYNEQFF. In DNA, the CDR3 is TGTGCCAGCAGCTTAGGGATAGCGGGGGGGCCTTACTACAATGAGCAGTTCTTC.

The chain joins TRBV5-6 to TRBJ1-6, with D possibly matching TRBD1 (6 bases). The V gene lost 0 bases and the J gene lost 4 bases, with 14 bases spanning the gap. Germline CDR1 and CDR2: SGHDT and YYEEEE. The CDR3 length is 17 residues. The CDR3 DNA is TGTGCCAGCAGCTTGGAAGGGTTCGGACAGTATAATTCACCCCTCCACTTT. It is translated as CASSLEGFGQYNSPLHF.

CDR3 coding DNA: TGTGCCAGCAGTGTGGACAGTGCCCACACTGAAGCTTTCTTT. Translated: CASSVDSAHTEAFF. The chain combines TRBV6-1 with TRBJ1-1; possible D gene TRBD1, 6 bases. V was cut by 4 bases and J by 3 bases, with 12 bases left in between. The CDR3 covers 14 residues. The germline V gene encodes CDR1 MNHNS and CDR2 SASEGT.

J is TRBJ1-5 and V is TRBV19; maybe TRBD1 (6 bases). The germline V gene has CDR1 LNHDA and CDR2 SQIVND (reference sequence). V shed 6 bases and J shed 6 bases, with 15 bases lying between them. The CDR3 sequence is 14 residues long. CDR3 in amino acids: CASSPGQHSQPQHF. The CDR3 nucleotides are TGTGCCAGTAGCCCTGGACAGCACAGTCAGCCCCAGCATTTT.

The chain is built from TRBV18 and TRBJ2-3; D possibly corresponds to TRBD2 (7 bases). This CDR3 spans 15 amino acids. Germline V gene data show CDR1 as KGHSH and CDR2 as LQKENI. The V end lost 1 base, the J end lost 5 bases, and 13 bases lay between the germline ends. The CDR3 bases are TGTGCCAGCTCACCACGGGCGGGGGCTGGAGATACGCAGTATTTT. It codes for CASSPRAGAGDTQYF.

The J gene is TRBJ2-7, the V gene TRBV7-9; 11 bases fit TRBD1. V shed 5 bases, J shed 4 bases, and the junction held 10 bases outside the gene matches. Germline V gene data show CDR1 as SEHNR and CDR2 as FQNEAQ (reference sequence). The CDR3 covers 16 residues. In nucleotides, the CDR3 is TGTGCCAGCAGCCCCGGGACAGGGGGGGGGTTTTACGAGCAGTACTTC. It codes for CASSPGTGGGFYEQYF.

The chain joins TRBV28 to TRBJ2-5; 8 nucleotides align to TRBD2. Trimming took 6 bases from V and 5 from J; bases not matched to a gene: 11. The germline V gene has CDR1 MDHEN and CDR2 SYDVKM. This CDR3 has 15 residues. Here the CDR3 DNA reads TGTGCCAGCAGCCGCCCCACCGGGGGGGAGGAGACCCAGTACTTC. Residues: CASSRPTGGEETQYF. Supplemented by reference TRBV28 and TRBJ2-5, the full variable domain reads DVKVTQSSRYLVKRTGEKVFLECVQDMDHENMFWYRQDPGLGLRLIYFSYDVKMKEKGDIPEGYSVSREKKERFSLILESASTNQTSMYLCASSRPTGGEETQYFGPGTRLLVL.

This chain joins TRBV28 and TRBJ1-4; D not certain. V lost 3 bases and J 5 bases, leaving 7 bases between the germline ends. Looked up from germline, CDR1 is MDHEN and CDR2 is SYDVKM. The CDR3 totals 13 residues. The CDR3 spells CASSFYGNEKLFF. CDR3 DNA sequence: TGTGCCAGCAGTTTCTACGGGAATGAAAAACTGTTTTTT.

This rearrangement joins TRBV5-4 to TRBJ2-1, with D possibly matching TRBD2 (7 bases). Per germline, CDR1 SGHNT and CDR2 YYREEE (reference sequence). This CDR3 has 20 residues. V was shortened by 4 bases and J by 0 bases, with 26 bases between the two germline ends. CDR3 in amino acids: CASSPLRGIGGPSSYNEQFF. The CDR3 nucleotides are TGTGCCAGCAGCCCTTTAAGGGGGATCGGGGGGCCGAGCTCCTACAATGAGCAGTTCTTC.